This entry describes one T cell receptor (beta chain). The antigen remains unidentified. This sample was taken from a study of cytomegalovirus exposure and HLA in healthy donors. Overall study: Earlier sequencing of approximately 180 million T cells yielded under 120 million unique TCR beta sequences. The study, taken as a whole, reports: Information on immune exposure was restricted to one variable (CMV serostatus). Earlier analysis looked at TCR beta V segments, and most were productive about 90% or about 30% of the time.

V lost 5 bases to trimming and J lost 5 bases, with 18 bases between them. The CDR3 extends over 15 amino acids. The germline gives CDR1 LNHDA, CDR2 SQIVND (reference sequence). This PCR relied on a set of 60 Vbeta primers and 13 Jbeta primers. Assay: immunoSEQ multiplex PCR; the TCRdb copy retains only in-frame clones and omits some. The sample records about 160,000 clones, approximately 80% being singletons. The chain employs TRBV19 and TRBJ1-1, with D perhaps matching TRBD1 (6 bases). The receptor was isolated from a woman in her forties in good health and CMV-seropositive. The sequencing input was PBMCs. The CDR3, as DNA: TGTGCCAGTAGTCCATTGGCAGGGGTGGGGACTGAAGCTTTCTTT. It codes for CASSPLAGVGTEAFF.